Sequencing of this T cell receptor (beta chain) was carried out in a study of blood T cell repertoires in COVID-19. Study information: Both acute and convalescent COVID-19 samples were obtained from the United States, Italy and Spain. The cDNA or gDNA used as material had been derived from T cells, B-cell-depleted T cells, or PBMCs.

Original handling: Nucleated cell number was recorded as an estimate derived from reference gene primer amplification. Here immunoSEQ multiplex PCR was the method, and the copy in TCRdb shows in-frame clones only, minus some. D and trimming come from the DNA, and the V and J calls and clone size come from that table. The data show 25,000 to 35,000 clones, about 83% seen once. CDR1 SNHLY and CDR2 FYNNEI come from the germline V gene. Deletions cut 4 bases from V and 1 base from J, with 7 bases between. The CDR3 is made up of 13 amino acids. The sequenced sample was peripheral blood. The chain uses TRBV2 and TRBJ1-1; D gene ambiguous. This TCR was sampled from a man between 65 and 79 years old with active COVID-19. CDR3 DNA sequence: TGTGCCAGCAGTGCTCTGTCGAACACTGAAGCTTTCTTT. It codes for CASSALSNTEAFF. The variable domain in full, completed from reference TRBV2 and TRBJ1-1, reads EPEVTQTPSHQVTQMGQEVILRCVPISNHLYFYWYRQILGQKVEFLVSFYNNEISEKSEIFDDQFSVERPDGSNFTLKIRSTKLEDSAMYFCASSALSNTEAFFGQGTRLTVV.